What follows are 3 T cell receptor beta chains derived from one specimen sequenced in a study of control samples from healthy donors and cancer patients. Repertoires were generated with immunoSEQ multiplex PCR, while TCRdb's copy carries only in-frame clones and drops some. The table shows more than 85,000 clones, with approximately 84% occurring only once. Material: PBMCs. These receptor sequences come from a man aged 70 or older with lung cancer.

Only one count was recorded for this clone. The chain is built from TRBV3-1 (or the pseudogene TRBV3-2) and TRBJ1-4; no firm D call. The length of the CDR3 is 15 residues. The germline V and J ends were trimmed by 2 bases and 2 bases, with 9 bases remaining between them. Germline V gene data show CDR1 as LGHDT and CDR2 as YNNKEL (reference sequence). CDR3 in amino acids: CASSQITNTNEKLFF. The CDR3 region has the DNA TGTGCCAGCAGCCAAATAACAAATACTAATGAAAAACTGTTTTTT.

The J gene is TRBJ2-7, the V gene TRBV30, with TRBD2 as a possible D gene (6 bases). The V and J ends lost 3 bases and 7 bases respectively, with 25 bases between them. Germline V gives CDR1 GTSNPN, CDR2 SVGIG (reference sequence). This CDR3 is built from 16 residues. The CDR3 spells CAWSRNLREPGGEQYF. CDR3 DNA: TGTGCCTGGAGCCGAAACCTCAGGGAGCCTGGGGGGGAGCAGTACTTC.

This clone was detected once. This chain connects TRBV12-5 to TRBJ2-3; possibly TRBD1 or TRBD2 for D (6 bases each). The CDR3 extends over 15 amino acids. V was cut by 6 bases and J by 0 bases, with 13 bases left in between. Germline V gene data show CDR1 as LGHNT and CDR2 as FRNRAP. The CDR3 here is CASGSVGGSTDTQYF. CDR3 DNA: TGTGCTAGTGGCTCTGTGGGGGGCAGCACAGATACGCAGTATTTT.